This T cell receptor (beta chain) was sequenced in a study of response to subunit inactivated influenza vaccine. General study findings and limits: That few new T cells are recruited by each seasonal influenza vaccination was the authors' suggestion.

A single record per CDR3 protein comes from TCRdb applying MiXCR to the RT-PCR reads. The repertoire holds 550,000 to 800,000 distinct CDR3 sequences, over 11% seen once, with less than 7% in the top ten. CDR3 length: 16 amino acids. The germline gives CDR1 MDHEN, CDR2 SYDVKM. Trimming removed 5 bases at V and 1 base at J, with 15 bases between. Concerning this clonotype: Its specificity is unknown.

The rearrangement uses TRBV28 and TRBJ2-1; D is perhaps TRBD1 (6 bases). The sample in question was PBMCs from blood, obtained approximately 15 days before vaccination. This TCR derives from a man aged 45 to 65 who received an inactivated influenza vaccine. The CDR3 reads CASSSEGEISYNEQFF. CDR3 nucleotides: TGTGCCAGCAGTAGTGAGGGGGAGATTTCCTACAATGAGCAGTTCTTC.